This entry describes one TCR beta chain. What it recognizes is unknown. This sample's time point: persistent/refractory GD, antithyroid drugs over 5 years with positive TRAb. Construction of the TCR library relied on RNA isolated from PBMCs. In this cohort, patients came from an endocrinology department located in Xi'an, China. Arm-PCR with iRepertoire HTBI primers amplified the CDR3 regions for these TCR beta libraries. TCRdb independently ran MiXCR on the multiplex PCR reads; one entry per CDR3 protein. This table has a few hundred thousand distinct CDR3 sequences, about a quarter appearing once. This sample was taken from a study of regulatory T cells in long-lasting Graves disease. Study-wide context: With positive TSH receptor antibodies and over 5 years of antithyroid drugs, Graves' disease was considered persistent.

Study-wide findings and caveats: Favored gene segments in persistent disease were TRBV28, TRBJ1-2 and TRBJ2-5.

The CDR3 covers 16 residues. The V segment lost 2 bases and the J segment 0 bases; nucleotides outside the gene matches: 7. Germline loops: CDR1 SGHAT, CDR2 FQDESV (reference sequence). This TCR was sampled from a female donor with Graves disease. The chain has TRBV11-1 and TRBJ2-7; TRBD2 matches at 7 bases. Source: peripheral blood mononuclear cells (PBMCs), taken when the disease was refractory, from a patient treated with antithyroid drugs. CDR3 in amino acids: CASSLLGGGSSYEQYF. In DNA form, the CDR3 reads TGTGCCAGCAGCTTACTCGGCGGGGGTTCCTCCTACGAGCAGTACTTC.